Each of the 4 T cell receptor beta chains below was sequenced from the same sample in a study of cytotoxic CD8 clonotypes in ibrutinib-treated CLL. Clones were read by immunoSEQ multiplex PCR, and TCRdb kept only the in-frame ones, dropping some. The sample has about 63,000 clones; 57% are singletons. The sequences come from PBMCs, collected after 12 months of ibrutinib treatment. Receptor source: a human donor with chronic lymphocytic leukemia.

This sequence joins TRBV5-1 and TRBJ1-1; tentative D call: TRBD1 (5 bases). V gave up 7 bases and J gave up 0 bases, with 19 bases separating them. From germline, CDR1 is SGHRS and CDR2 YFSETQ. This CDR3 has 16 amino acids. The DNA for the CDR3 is TGCGCCAGCCACCCCTTCGATCGGACACTGAACACTGAAGCTTTCTTT. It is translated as CASHPFDRTLNTEAFF.

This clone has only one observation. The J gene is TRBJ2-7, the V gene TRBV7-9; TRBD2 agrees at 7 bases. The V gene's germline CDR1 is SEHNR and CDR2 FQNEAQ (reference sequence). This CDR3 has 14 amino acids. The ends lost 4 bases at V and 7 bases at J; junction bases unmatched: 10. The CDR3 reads CASSSASGVWEQYF. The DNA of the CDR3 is TGTGCCAGCAGCTCCGCTAGCGGCGTCTGGGAGCAGTACTTC.

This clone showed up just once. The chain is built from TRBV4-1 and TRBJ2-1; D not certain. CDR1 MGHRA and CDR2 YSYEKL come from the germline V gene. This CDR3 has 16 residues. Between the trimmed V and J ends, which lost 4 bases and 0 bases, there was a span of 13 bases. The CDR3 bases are TGCGCCAGCAGCCTGCGACTGGAAAGCTCCTACAATGAGCAGTTCTTC. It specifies CASSLRLESSYNEQFF.

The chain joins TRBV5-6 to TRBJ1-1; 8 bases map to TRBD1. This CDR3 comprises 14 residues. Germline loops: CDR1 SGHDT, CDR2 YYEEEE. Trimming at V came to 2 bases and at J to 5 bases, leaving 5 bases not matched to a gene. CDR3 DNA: TGTGCCAGCAGCTTTCGACAGGGGTTGACTGAAGCTTTCTTT. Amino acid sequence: CASSFRQGLTEAFF. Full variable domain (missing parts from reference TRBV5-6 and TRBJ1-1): DAGVTQSPTHLIKTRGQQVTLRCSPKSGHDTVSWYQQALGQGPQFIFQYYEEEERQRGNFPDRFSGHQFPNYSSELNVNALLLGDSALYLCASSFRQGLTEAFFGQGTRLTVV.